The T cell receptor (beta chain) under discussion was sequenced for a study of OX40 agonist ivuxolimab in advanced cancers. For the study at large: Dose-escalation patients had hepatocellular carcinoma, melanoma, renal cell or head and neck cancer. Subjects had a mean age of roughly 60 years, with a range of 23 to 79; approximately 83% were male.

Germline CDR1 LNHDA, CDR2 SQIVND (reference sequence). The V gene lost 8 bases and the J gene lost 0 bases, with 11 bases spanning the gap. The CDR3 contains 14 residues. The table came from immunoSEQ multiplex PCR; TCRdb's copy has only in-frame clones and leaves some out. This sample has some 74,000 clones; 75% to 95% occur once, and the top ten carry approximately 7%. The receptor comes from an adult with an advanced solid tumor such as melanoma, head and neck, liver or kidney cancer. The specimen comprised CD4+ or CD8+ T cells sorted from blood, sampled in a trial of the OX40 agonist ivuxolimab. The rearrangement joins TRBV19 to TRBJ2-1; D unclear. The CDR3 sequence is CASSPFSSYNEQFF. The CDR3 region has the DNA TGTGCCAGTTCTCCTTTTAGCTCCTACAATGAGCAGTTCTTC.